This T cell receptor beta chain was sequenced for a study of T-cell reconstitution after alpha-beta-depleted transplantation in children. The TCRbeta library was prepared with unique molecular identifiers. Each CDR3 protein gets one entry after TCRdb re-called the PCR reads with MiXCR. The table lists 600,000 to 700,000 distinct CDR3 sequences, around 13% of them singletons. This clonotype was seen at least ten times. The CDR3 has 14 amino acids. Unmatched junction bases numbered 5, after V lost 6 bases and J lost 4 bases. CDR1 is WSHSY and CDR2 is SAAADI in the germline V gene. This material consisted of PBMCs, taken before TCRalphabeta/CD19-depleted stem cell transplant. This clonotype was sampled from a girl aged 2 to 9 with congenital amegakaryocytic thrombocytopenia, due to receive a stem cell transplant. This chain links TRBV10-2 with TRBJ2-1; TRBD2 agrees at 8 bases. DNA for the CDR3: TGCGCCAGCAGCGTTACGGGGGGGTACAATGAGCAGTTCTTC. Translated: CASSVTGGYNEQFF.